Listed below are T cell receptor beta chains from one sample, sequenced in a study of T cell changes during pregnancy in multiple sclerosis. Assay used: immunoSEQ multiplex PCR; TCRdb lists only in-frame clones, some missing. The sample has about 89,000 clones, around 94% seen once. The sample consisted of peripheral blood, taken in the third trimester of pregnancy. These receptor sequences come from a female donor with multiple sclerosis, enrolled in a pregnancy study. Each CDR3 is given with its conserved first and last residue. Fields, in order: V gene, clone size, J gene, D gene, CDR3 protein, CDR3 DNA. A D gene is named only where the DNA matches it firmly. Some rows have no size entry. The others give once, few or many, or a class for an expanded clone.

v_call: TRBV30; clone_size: NA; j_call: TRBJ2-7; d_call: TRBD1; cdr3_aa: CAWRGQGEQYF; cdr3_nt: TGTGCCTGGAGAGGACAGGGAGAGCAGTACTTC
v_call: TRBV9; clone_size: NA; j_call: TRBJ2-1; d_call: NA; cdr3_aa: CASSVGGRYNEQFF; cdr3_nt: TGTGCCAGCAGCGTAGGGGGCAGGTACAATGAGCAGTTCTTC
v_call: TRBV5-1; clone_size: NA; j_call: TRBJ2-3; d_call: TRBD2; cdr3_aa: CASSSPPGLAGFTDTQYF; cdr3_nt: TGCGCCAGCAGCTCCCCGCCGGGACTAGCGGGATTCACAGATACGCAGTATTTT
v_call: TRBV6-1; clone_size: NA; j_call: TRBJ2-1; d_call: TRBD1; cdr3_aa: CASSELRTGYNEQFF; cdr3_nt: TGTGCCAGCAGTGAGCTAAGGACAGGTTACAATGAGCAGTTCTTC
v_call: TRBV5-6; clone_size: NA; j_call: TRBJ2-7; d_call: NA; cdr3_aa: CASSSTDSTYEQYF; cdr3_nt: TGTGCCAGCAGCTCCACAGACAGCACCTACGAGCAGTACTTC
v_call: TRBV19; clone_size: NA; j_call: TRBJ1-2; d_call: NA; cdr3_aa: CASSIGRGNYGYTF; cdr3_nt: TGTGCCAGTAGTATTGGCAGGGGAAACTATGGCTACACCTTC
v_call: TRBV27; clone_size: NA; j_call: TRBJ2-3; d_call: TRBD1; cdr3_aa: CASRLDRGGTDTQYF; cdr3_nt: TGTGCCAGCAGGCTGGACAGGGGGGGAACAGATACGCAGTATTTT
v_call: TRBV19; clone_size: NA; j_call: TRBJ2-1; d_call: NA; cdr3_aa: CASSIGLHNEQFF; cdr3_nt: TGTGCCAGTAGTATTGGACTCCACAATGAGCAGTTCTTC
v_call: TRBV14; clone_size: NA; j_call: TRBJ1-1; d_call: NA; cdr3_aa: CASSLRRPGPWSITEAFF; cdr3_nt: TGTGCCAGCAGCCTAAGACGGCCAGGGCCGTGGTCAATCACTGAAGCTTTCTTT
v_call: TRBV25-1; clone_size: NA; j_call: TRBJ1-1; d_call: NA; cdr3_aa: CASSGVGVGEAFF; cdr3_nt: TGTGCCAGCAGTGGAGTCGGGGTAGGTGAAGCTTTCTTT
v_call: TRBV6-1; clone_size: NA; j_call: TRBJ2-2; d_call: TRBD2; cdr3_aa: CASSAPPSGTGELFF; cdr3_nt: TGTGCCAGCAGTGCTCCCCCTAGCGGGACAGGGGAGCTGTTTTTT
v_call: TRBV6-1; clone_size: NA; j_call: TRBJ1-1; d_call: NA; cdr3_aa: CASSETAGPEAFF; cdr3_nt: TGTGCCAGCAGCGAGACAGCGGGACCTGAAGCTTTCTTT
v_call: TRBV29-1; clone_size: once; j_call: TRBJ2-3; d_call: NA; cdr3_aa: CSVEGAATDTQYF; cdr3_nt: TGCAGCGTTGAGGGAGCGGCAACAGATACGCAGTATTTT
v_call: TRBV7-9; clone_size: NA; j_call: TRBJ2-7; d_call: TRBD1; cdr3_aa: CASGDSSYEQYF; cdr3_nt: TGTGCCAGCGGGGACAGCTCCTACGAGCAGTACTTC
v_call: TRBV7-9; clone_size: NA; j_call: TRBJ2-1; d_call: NA; cdr3_aa: CASSPRRGLHEQFF; cdr3_nt: TGTGCCAGCAGCCCTAGAAGGGGACTCCATGAGCAGTTCTTC
v_call: TRBV6-5; clone_size: once; j_call: TRBJ2-5; d_call: TRBD2; cdr3_aa: CASSYSGRTRQETQYF; cdr3_nt: TGTGCCAGCAGTTACTCGGGAAGGACTAGACAAGAGACCCAGTACTTC
v_call: TRBV19; clone_size: NA; j_call: TRBJ2-1; d_call: TRBD2; cdr3_aa: CASEWRAGGFEQFF; cdr3_nt: TGTGCCAGCGAATGGCGCGCGGGAGGGTTTGAGCAGTTCTTC
v_call: TRBV27; clone_size: NA; j_call: TRBJ2-1; d_call: NA; cdr3_aa: CASSSWGDLNEQFF; cdr3_nt: TGTGCCAGCAGTTCCTGGGGAGACCTCAATGAGCAGTTCTTC
v_call: TRBV7-9; clone_size: NA; j_call: TRBJ1-2; d_call: NA; cdr3_aa: CASSPSGYTF; cdr3_nt: TGTGCCAGCAGCCCCTCGGGCTACACCTTC
v_call: TRBV27; clone_size: NA; j_call: TRBJ2-7; d_call: NA; cdr3_aa: CASSKQGLAVYEQYF; cdr3_nt: TGTGCCAGCAGTAAGCAAGGGCTAGCCGTCTACGAGCAGTACTTC
v_call: TRBV12-5; clone_size: NA; j_call: TRBJ2-3; d_call: TRBD1; cdr3_aa: CASQGQGTDTQYF; cdr3_nt: TGTGCTAGTCAAGGACAGGGCACAGATACGCAGTATTTT
v_call: TRBV4-2; clone_size: NA; j_call: TRBJ2-7; d_call: NA; cdr3_aa: CASSLYSSSYEQYF; cdr3_nt: TGTGCCAGCAGCCTTTACTCGAGCTCCTACGAGCAGTACTTC
v_call: TRBV30; clone_size: NA; j_call: TRBJ2-4; d_call: NA; cdr3_aa: CAWSFPLGGKGWELAKNIQYF; cdr3_nt: TGTGCCTGGAGTTTTCCCCTCGGAGGGAAGGGTTGGGAACTAGCCAAAAACATTCAGTACTTC
v_call: TRBV7-9; clone_size: NA; j_call: TRBJ2-7; d_call: NA; cdr3_aa: CASSSGREFEQYF; cdr3_nt: TGTGCCAGCAGCTCGGGAAGGGAGTTCGAGCAGTACTTC
v_call: TRBV6-1; clone_size: NA; j_call: TRBJ2-1; d_call: NA; cdr3_aa: CASSVGSGDAYNEQFF; cdr3_nt: TGTGCCAGCAGTGTAGGGTCGGGAGATGCCTACAATGAGCAGTTCTTC
v_call: TRBV2; clone_size: many; j_call: TRBJ1-2; d_call: NA; cdr3_aa: CASSDLSGFRGGYTF; cdr3_nt: TGTGCCAGCAGTGATCTATCAGGGTTTCGCGGTGGCTACACCTTC
v_call: TRBV28; clone_size: NA; j_call: TRBJ1-1; d_call: TRBD1; cdr3_aa: CASISPPGTGDTEAFF; cdr3_nt: TGTGCCAGCATAAGTCCACCCGGGACAGGGGACACTGAAGCTTTCTTT
v_call: TRBV7-2; clone_size: NA; j_call: TRBJ1-5; d_call: NA; cdr3_aa: CASSSRGNQPQHF; cdr3_nt: TGTGCCAGCAGCTCACGGGGCAATCAGCCCCAGCATTTT
v_call: TRBV6-6; clone_size: NA; j_call: TRBJ2-1; d_call: TRBD2; cdr3_aa: CASSWGLAGGGEQFF; cdr3_nt: TGTGCCAGCAGCTGGGGACTAGCGGGAGGAGGTGAGCAGTTCTTC
v_call: TRBV27; clone_size: NA; j_call: TRBJ1-1; d_call: TRBD1; cdr3_aa: CASSYTGARTEAFF; cdr3_nt: TGTGCCAGCAGTTATACAGGGGCGAGAACTGAAGCTTTCTTT
v_call: TRBV6-1; clone_size: NA; j_call: TRBJ1-2; d_call: NA; cdr3_aa: CASSHDSYGYTF; cdr3_nt: TGTGCCAGCAGTCACGACAGCTATGGCTACACCTTC
v_call: TRBV12-5; clone_size: NA; j_call: TRBJ2-7; d_call: NA; cdr3_aa: CASGLQGGGIYEQYF; cdr3_nt: TGTGCTAGTGGTTTACAGGGTGGGGGAATATACGAGCAGTACTTC
v_call: TRBV29-1; clone_size: NA; j_call: TRBJ1-3; d_call: NA; cdr3_aa: CSVEDLTRGSTIYF; cdr3_nt: TGCAGCGTTGAGGATCTTACAAGGGGAAGCACCATATATTTT
v_call: TRBV18; clone_size: NA; j_call: TRBJ2-1; d_call: NA; cdr3_aa: CASSRQDFQQFF; cdr3_nt: TGTGCCAGCTCACGACAGGATTTTCAGCAGTTCTTC
v_call: TRBV28; clone_size: NA; j_call: TRBJ2-3; d_call: TRBD1; cdr3_aa: CASNRGGSTDTQYF; cdr3_nt: TGTGCCAGCAACAGGGGCGGAAGCACAGATACGCAGTATTTT